This T cell receptor beta chain was identified in a study of vaccination effects on CD4 cells after COVID-19. Culturing for about 10 days preceded CD4+ T cell isolation. Of the BNT162b2 and mRNA-1273 vaccines, participants received two doses of one or the other. Whole-study findings and limits: In the study, convalescent patients were few, and early post-infection timepoints were absent.

TCRdb's copy holds only in-frame clones and misses some; the assay was immunoSEQ multiplex PCR. The sample holds approximately 61,000 clones, nearly 80% seen once. This clone has only one observation. Its target is not known. This CDR3 comprises 13 residues. Germline V gene sequence: CDR1 MNHEY, CDR2 SVGAGI. Trimming cost V 6 bases and J 3 bases, with 12 bases left between them. The starting material was CD4+ T cells from PBMCs cultured without peptide, obtained after COVID-19 vaccination. The chain employs TRBV6-5 and TRBJ2-7; perhaps TRBD1 as D (5 bases). The sequence came from a human donor who received a COVID-19 vaccine. Here the CDR3 reads CASSQKGIYEQYF. CDR3 DNA sequence: TGTGCCAGCAGCCAAAAGGGGATCTACGAGCAGTACTTC.